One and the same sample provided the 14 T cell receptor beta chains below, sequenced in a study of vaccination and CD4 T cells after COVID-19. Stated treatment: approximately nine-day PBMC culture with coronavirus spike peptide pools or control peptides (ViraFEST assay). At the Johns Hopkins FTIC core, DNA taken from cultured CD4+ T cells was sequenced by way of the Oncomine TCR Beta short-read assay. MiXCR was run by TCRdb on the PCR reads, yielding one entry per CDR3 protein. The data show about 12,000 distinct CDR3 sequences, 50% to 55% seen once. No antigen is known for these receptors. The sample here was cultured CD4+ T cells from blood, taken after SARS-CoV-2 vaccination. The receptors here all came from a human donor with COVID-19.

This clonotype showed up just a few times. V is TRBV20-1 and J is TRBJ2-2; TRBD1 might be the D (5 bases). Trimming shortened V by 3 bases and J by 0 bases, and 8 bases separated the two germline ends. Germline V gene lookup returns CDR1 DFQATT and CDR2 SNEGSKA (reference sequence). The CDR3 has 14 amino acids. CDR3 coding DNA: TGCAGTGCTAGTAGGGGCGCGAACACCGGGGAGCTGTTTTTT. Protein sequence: CSASRGANTGELFF.

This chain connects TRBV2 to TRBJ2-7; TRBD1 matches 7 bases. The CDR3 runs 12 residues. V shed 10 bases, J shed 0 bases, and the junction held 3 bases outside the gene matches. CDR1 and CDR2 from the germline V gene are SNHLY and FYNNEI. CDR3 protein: CAIGTDSYEQYF. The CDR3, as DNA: TGTGCCATCGGGACAGACTCCTACGAGCAGTACTTC.

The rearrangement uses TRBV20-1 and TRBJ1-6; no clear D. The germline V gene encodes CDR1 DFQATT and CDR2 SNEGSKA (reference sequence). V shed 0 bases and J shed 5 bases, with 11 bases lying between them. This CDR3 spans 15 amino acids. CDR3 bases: TGCAGTGCTAGAGATTCTCGCCTTAATAATTCACCCCTCCACTTT. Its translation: CSARDSRLNNSPLHF.

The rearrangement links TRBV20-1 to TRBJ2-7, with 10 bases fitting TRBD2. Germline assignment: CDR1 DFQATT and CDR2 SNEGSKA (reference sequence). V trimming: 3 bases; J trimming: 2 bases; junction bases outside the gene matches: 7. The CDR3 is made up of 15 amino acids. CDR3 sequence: CSARGPSGGPYEQYF. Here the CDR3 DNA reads TGCAGTGCTAGGGGCCCTAGCGGGGGACCCTACGAGCAGTACTTC.

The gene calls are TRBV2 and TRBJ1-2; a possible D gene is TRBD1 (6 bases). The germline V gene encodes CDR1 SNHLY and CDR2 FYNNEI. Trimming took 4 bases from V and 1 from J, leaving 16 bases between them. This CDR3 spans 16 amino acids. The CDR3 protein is CASSATRTAVNYGYTF. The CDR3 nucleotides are TGTGCCAGCAGTGCTACGCGGACAGCTGTTAACTATGGCTACACCTTC. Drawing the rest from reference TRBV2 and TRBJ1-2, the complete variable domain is EPEVTQTPSHQVTQMGQEVILRCVPISNHLYFYWYRQILGQKVEFLVSFYNNEISEKSEIFDDQFSVERPDGSNFTLKIRSTKLEDSAMYFCASSATRTAVNYGYTFGSGTRLTVV.

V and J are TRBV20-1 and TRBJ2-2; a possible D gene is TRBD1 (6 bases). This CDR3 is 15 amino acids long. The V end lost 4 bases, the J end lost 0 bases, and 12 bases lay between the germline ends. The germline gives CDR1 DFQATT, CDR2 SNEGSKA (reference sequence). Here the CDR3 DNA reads TGCAGTGCTAAATCCGGGACAACGAACACCGGGGAGCTGTTTTTT. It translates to CSAKSGTTNTGELFF.

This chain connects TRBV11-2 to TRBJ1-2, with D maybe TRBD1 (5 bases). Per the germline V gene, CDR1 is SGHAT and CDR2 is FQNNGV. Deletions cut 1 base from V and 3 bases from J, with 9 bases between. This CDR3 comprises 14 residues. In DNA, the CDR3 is TGTGCCAGCAGCTTAGCTTGGGGCGACTATGGCTACACCTTC. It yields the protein CASSLAWGDYGYTF.

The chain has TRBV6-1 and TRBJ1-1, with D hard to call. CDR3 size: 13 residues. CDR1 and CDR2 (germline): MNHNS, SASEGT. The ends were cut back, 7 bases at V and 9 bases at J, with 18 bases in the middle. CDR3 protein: CASTKPGTVKAFF. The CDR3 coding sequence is TGTGCCAGCACCAAACCCGGAACGGTTAAAGCTTTCTTT.

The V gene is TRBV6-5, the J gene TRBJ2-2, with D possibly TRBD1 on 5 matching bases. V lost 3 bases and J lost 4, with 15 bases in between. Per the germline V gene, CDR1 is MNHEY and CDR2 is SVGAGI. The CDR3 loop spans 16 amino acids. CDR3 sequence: CASSYLRGVGTGELFF. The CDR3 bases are TGTGCCAGCAGTTATTTAAGGGGCGTCGGCACCGGGGAGCTGTTTTTT.

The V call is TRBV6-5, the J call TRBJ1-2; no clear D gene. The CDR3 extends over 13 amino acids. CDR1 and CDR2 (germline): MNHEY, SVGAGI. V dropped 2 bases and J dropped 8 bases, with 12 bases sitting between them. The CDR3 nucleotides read TGTGCCAGCAGTTACAAGCAATCGAGAGGCTACACCTTC. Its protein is CASSYKQSRGYTF.

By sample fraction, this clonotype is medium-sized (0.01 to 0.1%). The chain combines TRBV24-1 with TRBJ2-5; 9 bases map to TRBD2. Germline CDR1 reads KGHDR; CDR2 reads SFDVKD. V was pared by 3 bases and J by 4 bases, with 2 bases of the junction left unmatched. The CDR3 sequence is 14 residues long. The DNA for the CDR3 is TGTGCCACCAGTGATAGGACTAGCGCAGAGACCCAGTACTTC. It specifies CATSDRTSAETQYF.

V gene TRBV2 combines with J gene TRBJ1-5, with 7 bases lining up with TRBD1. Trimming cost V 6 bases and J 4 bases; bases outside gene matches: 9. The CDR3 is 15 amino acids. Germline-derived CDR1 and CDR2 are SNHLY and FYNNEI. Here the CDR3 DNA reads TGTGCCAGCAGCGTCAACCGGGACAGTAATCAGCCCCAGCATTTT. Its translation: CASSVNRDSNQPQHF.

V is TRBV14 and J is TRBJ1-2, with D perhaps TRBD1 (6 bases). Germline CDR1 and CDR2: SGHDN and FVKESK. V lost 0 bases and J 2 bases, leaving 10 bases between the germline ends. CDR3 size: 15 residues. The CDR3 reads CASSQDQRGNYGYTF. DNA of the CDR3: TGTGCCAGCAGCCAAGATCAAAGGGGGAACTATGGCTACACCTTC.

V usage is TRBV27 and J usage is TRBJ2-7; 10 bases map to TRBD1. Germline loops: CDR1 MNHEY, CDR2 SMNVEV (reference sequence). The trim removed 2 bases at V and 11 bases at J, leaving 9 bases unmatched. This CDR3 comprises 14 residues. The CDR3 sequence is CASSLASGQGVEYF. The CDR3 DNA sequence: TGTGCCAGCAGTTTAGCATCAGGACAGGGGGTGGAGTACTTC.